The 5 T cell receptor beta chains in this list originate from one sample, sequenced in a study of PD-1 blockade in classical Hodgkin lymphoma. Time point noted: cycle 4 day 1 (C4D1), after less than 7 weeks of nivolumab. All patients experienced relapse after autologous stem cell transplantation, and brentuximab vedotin exposure was variable. Measured with immunoSEQ multiplex PCR; TCRdb has only the in-frame clones, and not every one. The table has tens of thousands of clones, about 89% seen once. This material consisted of peripheral blood mononuclear cells (PBMCs), taken before the fourth cycle of nivolumab. These TCRs come from a human donor with classical Hodgkin lymphoma.

The chain combines TRBV7-3 with TRBJ2-1; maybe TRBD2 (7 bases). CDR1 is SGHTA and CDR2 is FQGTGA in the germline V gene. The germline V and J ends were trimmed by 1 base and 9 bases, with 16 bases remaining between them. CDR3 length: 15 residues. The CDR3 sequence: CASSLMGGLSSEQFF. CDR3 coding DNA: TGTGCCAGCAGCTTAATGGGGGGGCTGTCTAGTGAGCAGTTCTTC.

The chain couples TRBV10-2 to TRBJ2-2; 9 bases align to TRBD1. The CDR3 consists of 15 residues. V shed 5 bases and J 5 bases; nucleotides not matched to a gene: 6. CDR1 WSHSY and CDR2 SAAADI come from the germline V gene. CDR3 amino acids: CASSKGQGKTGELFF. CDR3 DNA: TGCGCCAGCAGTAAAGGACAGGGGAAAACCGGGGAGCTGTTTTTT.

A single count supports this clone. The chain links TRBV5-6 to TRBJ1-3, with D uncertain. CDR3 length: 17 amino acids. Germline-derived CDR1 and CDR2 are SGHDT and YYEEEE. V was pared by 4 bases and J by 0 bases, with 17 bases between. The CDR3 is CASSPVTDRFSGNTIYF. In DNA, the CDR3 is TGTGCCAGCAGCCCGGTGACGGACCGTTTCTCTGGAAACACCATATATTTT.

V is TRBV30 and J is TRBJ1-2; a weak D match, TRBD1 (6 bases). The CDR3 runs to 14 residues. Per germline, CDR1 GTSNPN and CDR2 SVGIG (reference sequence). The ends were cut back, 3 bases at V and 1 base at J, with 12 bases in the middle. DNA of the CDR3: TGTGCCTGGAGAGTCAGGGGTGGTAACTATGGCTACACCTTC. This sequence encodes CAWRVRGGNYGYTF. The full variable domain, with the rest looked up from reference TRBV30 and TRBJ1-2, is SQTIHQWPATLVQPVGSPLSLECTVEGTSNPNLYWYRQAAGRGLQLLFYSVGIGQISSEVPQNLSASRPQDRQFILSSKKLLLSDSGFYLCAWRVRGGNYGYTFGSGTRLTVV.

CDR3 bases: TGTGCCAGCAGTGATGGGGGGGCTGCTACCTACGAGCAGTACTTC. Its translation is CASSDGGAATYEQYF. V is TRBV2 and J is TRBJ2-7; tentatively, D is TRBD2 (7 bases). This CDR3 region has 15 residues. CDR1 and CDR2 from the germline V gene are SNHLY and FYNNEI. Trimming pared 3 bases from V and 2 bases from J, leaving 14 bases between. The full variable domain, rest sourced from reference TRBV2 and TRBJ2-7, is EPEVTQTPSHQVTQMGQEVILRCVPISNHLYFYWYRQILGQKVEFLVSFYNNEISEKSEIFDDQFSVERPDGSNFTLKIRSTKLEDSAMYFCASSDGGAATYEQYFGPGTRLTVT.